This T cell receptor (beta chain) originates from a study of CD8 T cells in ankylosing spondylitis. Note on this clonotype: Its antigen is unidentified.

Study-wide points: Clones linked to disease were reported to show significant enrichment in matched ankylosing spondylitis synovial fluid.

The CDR3 has 15 amino acids. CDR1 SEHNR and CDR2 FQNEAQ come from the germline V gene (reference sequence). V lost 1 base, J lost 13 bases, and 17 bases lay in between. TCRdb independently ran MiXCR on the 5' RACE reads; one entry per CDR3 protein. The data show tens of thousands of distinct CDR3 sequences, roughly 30% seen once. The source is a male donor with ankylosing spondylitis or in good health (not recorded which). The V gene is TRBV7-9, the J gene TRBJ1-6, with D hard to call. Source material: blood, either unsorted or a sorted T cell fraction (not recorded which). DNA for the CDR3: TGTGCCAGCAGCTTAGGGACCTCTTTGATGATGCCCCTCCACTTT. Translation: CASSLGTSLMMPLHF.